A single sample is the source of the 25 T cell receptor beta chains below, sequenced in a study of blood T cells in healthy people across ages. Primed by a sample-barcoded 5' primer and a J-beta primer mix, a second PCR proceeded for 7 to 11 cycles. Via MiXCR, TCRdb re-called the 5' RACE reads, giving one row per CDR3 protein. The sample includes a few hundred thousand distinct CDR3 sequences, about 55% of them seen just once. The sequencing input was blood. Source of these receptors: a man aged 60 to 75 in good health.

The table lists this clonotype with a few counts. The chain joins TRBV5-1 to TRBJ2-7; possibly TRBD1 for D (5 bases). Trimming left V 0 bases short and J 6 bases short, with 7 bases between. Germline lookup yields CDR1 SGHRS and CDR2 YFSETQ. This CDR3 spans 12 amino acids. The CDR3 DNA follows: TGCGCCAGCAGCTTGGGGCAGGGCGAGCAGTACTTC. Translation: CASSLGQGEQYF.

At least ten counts were recorded for this clonotype. The chain recombines TRBV7-2 with TRBJ2-3; the D is unclear. The V gene's germline CDR1 is SGHTA and CDR2 FQGNSA. The CDR3 totals 14 residues. Trimming stripped 5 bases from V and 1 base from J, with 10 bases between. CDR3 sequence: CASSRTGGTDTQYF. The CDR3 DNA follows: TGTGCCAGCAGCCGGACGGGCGGCACAGATACGCAGTATTTT.

The chain joins TRBV12-3 or TRBV12-4 to TRBJ2-7; no reliable D call. V was cut by 2 bases and J by 4 bases, with 9 bases left in between. The CDR3 sequence is 13 residues long. CDR3 region: CASSLWAFYEQYF. DNA for the CDR3: TGTGCCAGCAGTTTATGGGCCTTTTACGAGCAGTACTTC.

This clonotype was detected a few times. The chain carries TRBV12-3 or TRBV12-4 and TRBJ2-1; the D gene is possibly TRBD2 (5 bases). This CDR3 spans 13 amino acids. V gave up 6 bases and J gave up 10 bases, with 16 bases separating them. The CDR3 loop is CASSPSSGSEQFF. The CDR3 DNA sequence: TGTGCCAGCAGCCCCTCGTCGGGGAGCGAGCAGTTCTTC.

The rearrangement uses TRBV6-2 or TRBV6-3 and TRBJ2-5; D might be TRBD1 (6 bases). Germline V lookup: CDR1 MNHEY, CDR2 SVGEGT. The CDR3 has 14 amino acids. V lost 9 bases, J lost 4 bases, and 18 bases lay in between. CDR3 coding DNA: TGTGCCAGAAAATTCGGGACAACGGGAGAGACCCAGTACTTC. It codes for CARKFGTTGETQYF.

This rearrangement joins TRBV30 to TRBJ1-2; D call uncertain. The CDR3 has 13 amino acids. Per germline, CDR1 GTSNPN and CDR2 SVGIG (reference sequence). The V end was cut by 4 bases, the J end by 2 bases, with 11 bases between. CDR3: CAWTRNNNYGYTF. CDR3 nucleotides: TGTGCCTGGACCCGAAACAACAACTATGGCTACACCTTC.

This clonotype showed up just a few times. This chain's CDR3 is CASKEDRGGEKLFF. For the CDR3, the DNA is TGTGCCAGCAAAGAGGACAGAGGGGGGGAAAAACTGTTTTTT. The V and J genes are TRBV28 and TRBJ1-4, with D maybe TRBD1 (6 bases). The germline V gene has CDR1 MDHEN and CDR2 SYDVKM. V was pared by 7 bases and J by 8 bases, with 17 bases between. The CDR3 has 14 amino acids.

The V and J genes are TRBV12-3 or TRBV12-4 and TRBJ2-3; D unclear. The V end lost 3 bases, the J end lost 4 bases, and 8 bases lay between the germline ends. This CDR3 has 13 amino acids. The chain's CDR3 is CASSFADPDTQYF. Written as DNA, the CDR3 is TGTGCCAGCAGTTTTGCGGATCCAGATACGCAGTATTTT.

The chain employs TRBV28 and TRBJ1-2; D not certain. Trimming took 2 bases from V and 2 from J, leaving 18 bases between them. The CDR3 extends over 17 amino acids. Germline CDR1 is MDHEN and CDR2 is SYDVKM. CDR3 region: CASSLGSAWPANYGYTF. The CDR3 bases are TGTGCCAGCAGTTTAGGCTCAGCCTGGCCCGCCAACTATGGCTACACCTTC.

Written as DNA, the CDR3 is TGCAGTGCTAGAGCGGGCAGGGCGGCGAATTCACCCCTCCACTTT. Residues: CSARAGRAANSPLHF. J is TRBJ1-6 and V is TRBV20-1, with D tentatively TRBD1 (5 bases). Germline values: CDR1 DFQATT, CDR2 SNEGSKA (reference sequence). V lost 1 base and J 7 bases, leaving 14 bases between the germline ends. The CDR3 consists of 15 residues.

The chain links TRBV7-9 to TRBJ2-1; TRBD2 agrees at 8 bases. This CDR3 is 16 amino acids long. From germline, CDR1 is SEHNR and CDR2 FQNEAQ (reference sequence). The trim removed 2 bases at V and 0 bases at J, leaving 3 bases unmatched. This CDR3 reads CASSLSLAGSYNEQFF. In nucleotides, the CDR3 is TGTGCCAGCAGCTTATCGCTAGCGGGCTCCTACAATGAGCAGTTCTTC.

The V and J genes are TRBV5-6 and TRBJ1-4, with 10 bases lining up with TRBD1. This CDR3 has 15 amino acids. V trimming: 4 bases; J trimming: 7 bases; junction bases outside the gene matches: 7. Germline CDR1 reads SGHDT; CDR2 reads YYEEEE. CDR3 amino acids: CASSPDGTGVEKLFF. The CDR3 DNA is TGTGCCAGCAGCCCGGATGGGACAGGGGTTGAAAAACTGTTTTTT.

V is TRBV20-1 and J is TRBJ2-7; a weak D match, TRBD1 (5 bases). V shed 6 bases and J shed 2 bases, with 11 bases lying between them. The CDR3 is 12 amino acids. Germline V CDR1 and CDR2: DFQATT, SNEGSKA (reference sequence). The CDR3 DNA reads TGCAGTGCCACGACAGCTACCTACGAGCAGTACTTC. Translating it yields CSATTATYEQYF.

This chain joins TRBV6-6 and TRBJ2-1, with TRBD2 as a possible D gene (6 bases). V dropped 2 bases and J dropped 3 bases, with 17 bases sitting between them. Germline V gene lookup returns CDR1 MNHNY and CDR2 SVGAGI (reference sequence). The CDR3 consists of 17 residues. The CDR3: CASSYDEPRGVYNEQFF. CDR3 sequence (DNA): TGTGCCAGCAGTTACGACGAACCCCGCGGGGTCTACAATGAGCAGTTCTTC.

The chain joins TRBV7-9 to TRBJ2-1; TRBD2 might be the D (5 bases). The CDR3 is 14 amino acids. Germline V CDR1 and CDR2: SEHNR, FQNEAQ (reference sequence). Trimming pared 5 bases from V and 4 bases from J, leaving 12 bases between. CDR3 DNA: TGTGCCAGCAGCCTGCACGGGGATTACAATGAGCAGTTCTTC. Translated: CASSLHGDYNEQFF.

CDR3 residues: CASSLGLRTSGMNEQYF. The DNA for the CDR3 is TGTGCCAGCAGCTTAGGGTTGAGGACTAGCGGGATGAACGAGCAGTACTTC. This chain joins TRBV5-6 and TRBJ2-7; 12 bases map to TRBD2. The CDR3 loop spans 17 amino acids. In germline, CDR1 is SGHDT, CDR2 YYEEEE. The V gene end was trimmed by 2 bases and the J gene end by 5 bases; junction bases not matched to a gene: 11.

J is TRBJ2-7 and V is TRBV7-9; tentatively, D is TRBD1 (6 bases). This CDR3 spans 13 amino acids. Germline CDR1 reads SEHNR; CDR2 reads FQNEAQ (reference sequence). Trimming pared 3 bases from V and 7 bases from J, leaving 13 bases between. The CDR3 sequence is CASSLDSYGEQYF. CDR3 coding DNA: TGTGCCAGCAGCTTGGACAGTTATGGGGAGCAGTACTTC.

This clonotype was seen a few times. The chain uses TRBV29-1 and TRBJ2-1; TRBD2 is a possible D gene (5 bases). CDR1 SQVTM and CDR2 ANQGSEA come from the germline V gene. The CDR3 has 12 residues. V was trimmed by 8 bases and J by 4 bases, leaving 12 bases between them. CDR3 bases: TGCAGCCATATTCGGGGTTACAATGAGCAGTTCTTC. Its translation is CSHIRGYNEQFF.

This rearrangement joins TRBV5-1 to TRBJ2-5; 8 bases fit TRBD1. Germline V lookup: CDR1 SGHRS, CDR2 YFSETQ. The CDR3 covers 16 residues. J was trimmed by 4 bases and V by 4 bases; bases with no gene match: 12. In DNA form, the CDR3 reads TGCGCCAGCAGCGGCGGGGACAGGATTCGTGGAGAGACCCAGTACTTC. Its protein is CASSGGDRIRGETQYF. Supplemented by reference TRBV5-1 and TRBJ2-5, the full variable domain reads KAGVTQTPRYLIKTRGQQVTLSCSPISGHRSVSWYQQTPGQGLQFLFEYFSETQRNKGNFPGRFSGRQFSNSRSEMNVSTLELGDSALYLCASSGGDRIRGETQYFGPGTRLLVL.

The genes are TRBV9 and TRBJ2-1, with a possible D match to TRBD2 (6 bases). The CDR3 spans 15 residues. Germline V CDR1 and CDR2: SGDLS, YYNGEE. Trimming left V 4 bases short and J 10 bases short, with 21 bases between. The CDR3 reads CASSPRGTEFGEQFF. CDR3 nucleotides: TGTGCCAGCAGCCCCCGCGGGACCGAGTTCGGGGAGCAGTTCTTC.

The chain joins TRBV28 to TRBJ2-7, with TRBD1 identical over 7 bases. Judging by the DNA end, TRBJ2-4 fits better; the J call may be wrong. CDR1 MDHEN and CDR2 SYDVKM come from the germline V gene. The CDR3 is 14 amino acids. In DNA, the CDR3 is TGTGCCAGCAGTTCCTCCGGACAGGCCTTCATTCAGTACTTC. Its translation: CASSSSGQAFIQYF.

This chain links TRBV20-1 with TRBJ2-3; 7 bases agree with TRBD2. CDR1 and CDR2 (germline): DFQATT, SNEGSKA (reference sequence). The CDR3 has 17 residues. The V and J ends lost 8 bases and 5 bases, in that order; junction bases with no gene match: 22. CDR3 nucleotide sequence: TGCAGTTCCCGCCCCTTAACAGCGGGAAGACACAGAGATACGCAGTATTTT. Its protein is CSSRPLTAGRHRDTQYF.

This clonotype showed up just once. This may come from a read error, since a much larger clone is one base off. This sequence joins TRBV10-3 and TRBJ2-3; D remains unclear. In germline, CDR1 is ENHRY, CDR2 SYGVKD. Deletions cut 2 bases from V and 4 bases from J, with 4 bases between. This CDR3 comprises 12 residues. CDR3 sequence: CAISERADTQYF. CDR3 bases: TGTGCCATCAGTGAGAGAGCAGATACGCAGTATTTT.

This clonotype was seen a handful of times. This chain joins TRBV7-9 and TRBJ2-3; possible D gene TRBD2, 6 bases. CDR1 is SEHNR, CDR2 FQNEAQ, per germline (reference sequence). This CDR3 is 13 amino acids long. V was trimmed by 10 bases and J by 0 bases, leaving 11 bases between them. The CDR3 coding sequence is TGTGCCACCCGTAGCGGTAGCACAGATACGCAGTATTTT. Amino acids: CATRSGSTDTQYF. Using reference TRBV7-9 and TRBJ2-3 for the parts outside the CDR3, the full variable domain is DTGVSQNPRHKITKRGQNVTFRCDPISEHNRLYWYRQTLGQGPEFLTYFQNEAQLEKSRLLSDRFSAERPKGSFSTLEIQRTEQGDSAMYLCATRSGSTDTQYFGPGTRLTVL.

This clonotype was detected only a few times. V is TRBV9 and J is TRBJ2-6, with 8 bases fitting TRBD1. In germline, CDR1 is SGDLS, CDR2 YYNGEE. The CDR3 runs to 18 residues. V lost 0 bases to trimming and J lost 0 bases; unmatched junction nucleotides: 5. The CDR3 spells CASSVVPTGGSGANVLTF. CDR3 in DNA: TGTGCCAGCAGCGTAGTCCCAACAGGGGGCTCTGGGGCCAACGTCCTGACTTTC.